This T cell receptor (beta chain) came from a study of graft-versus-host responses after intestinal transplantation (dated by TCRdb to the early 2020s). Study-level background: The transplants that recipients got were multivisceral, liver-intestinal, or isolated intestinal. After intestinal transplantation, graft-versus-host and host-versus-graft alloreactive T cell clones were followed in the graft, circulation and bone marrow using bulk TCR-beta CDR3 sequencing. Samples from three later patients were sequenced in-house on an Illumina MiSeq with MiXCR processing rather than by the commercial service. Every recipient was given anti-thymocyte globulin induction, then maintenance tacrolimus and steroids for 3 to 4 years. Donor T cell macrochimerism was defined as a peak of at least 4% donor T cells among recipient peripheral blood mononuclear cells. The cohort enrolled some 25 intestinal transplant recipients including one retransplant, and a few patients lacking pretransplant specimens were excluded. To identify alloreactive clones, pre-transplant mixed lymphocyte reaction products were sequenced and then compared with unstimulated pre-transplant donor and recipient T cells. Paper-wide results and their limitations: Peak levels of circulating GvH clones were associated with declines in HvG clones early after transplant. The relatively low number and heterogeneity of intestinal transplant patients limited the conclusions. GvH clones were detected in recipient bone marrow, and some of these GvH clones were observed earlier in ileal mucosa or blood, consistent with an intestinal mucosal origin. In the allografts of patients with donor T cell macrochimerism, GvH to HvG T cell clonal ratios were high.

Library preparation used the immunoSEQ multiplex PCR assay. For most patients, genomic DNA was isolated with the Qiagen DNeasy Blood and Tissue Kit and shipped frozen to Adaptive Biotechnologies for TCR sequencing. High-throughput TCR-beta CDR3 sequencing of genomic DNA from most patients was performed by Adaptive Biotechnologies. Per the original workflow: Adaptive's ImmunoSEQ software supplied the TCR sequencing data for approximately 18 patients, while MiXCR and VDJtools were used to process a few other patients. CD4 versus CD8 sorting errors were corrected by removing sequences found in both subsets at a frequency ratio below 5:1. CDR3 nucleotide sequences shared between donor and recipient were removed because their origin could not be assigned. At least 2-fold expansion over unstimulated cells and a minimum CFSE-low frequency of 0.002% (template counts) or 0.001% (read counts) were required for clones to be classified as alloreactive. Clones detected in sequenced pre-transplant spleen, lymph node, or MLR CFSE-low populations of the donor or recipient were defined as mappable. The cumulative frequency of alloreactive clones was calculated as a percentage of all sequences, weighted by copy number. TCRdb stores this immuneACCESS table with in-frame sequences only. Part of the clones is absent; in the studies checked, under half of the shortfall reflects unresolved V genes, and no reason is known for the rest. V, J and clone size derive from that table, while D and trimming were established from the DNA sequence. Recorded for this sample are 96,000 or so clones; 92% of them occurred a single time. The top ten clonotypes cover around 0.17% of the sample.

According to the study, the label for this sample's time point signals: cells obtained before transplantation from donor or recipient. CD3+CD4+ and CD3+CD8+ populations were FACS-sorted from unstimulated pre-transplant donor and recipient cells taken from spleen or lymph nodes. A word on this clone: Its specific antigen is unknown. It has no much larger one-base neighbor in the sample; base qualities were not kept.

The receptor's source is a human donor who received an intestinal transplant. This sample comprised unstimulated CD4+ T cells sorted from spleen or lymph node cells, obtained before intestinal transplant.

DNA sequence: TGTGCCAGTAGTAGGACTAGCGACTCCTACGAGCAGTACTTC. It is translated as CASSRTSDSYEQYF. The chain is assembled from TRBV19 and TRBJ2-7, with 9 bases in between that match TRBD2. The germline V gene encodes CDR1 LNHDA and CDR2 SQIVND (reference sequence). The germline V and J ends show losses of 4 bases and 0 bases respectively, and no gene match explains 1 base of the junction. The CDR3 covers 14 residues, taking in both the cysteine and the phenylalanine. The DNA shown is the 42-base CDR3, in frame from base 1.